A selection of T cell receptor beta chains follows, all from one sample in a study of blood T cell repertoires in COVID-19. The data were produced by immunoSEQ multiplex PCR, yet TCRdb's version contains in-frame clones alone and is incomplete. The sample records tens of thousands of clones, around 89% being singletons. The sample comprised peripheral blood. The origin of the receptors is a man between 65 and 85 years old with active or convalescent COVID-19. Both conserved end residues are part of each CDR3. A D gene is named only where the DNA matches it firmly. Clone size is given for some rows only: seen once, a few or many times, or a class if the clone is expanded.

j_call: TRBJ1-4
v_call: TRBV11-2
clone_size: -
d_call: -
cdr3_aa: CASSSRVGTGEKLFF
cdr3_nt: TGTGCCAGCAGCTCTAGAGTAGGGACTGGGGAAAAACTGTTTTTT

j_call: TRBJ1-4
v_call: TRBV30
clone_size: once
d_call: -
cdr3_aa: CAWTKNEKLFF
cdr3_nt: TGTGCCTGGACCAAAAATGAAAAACTGTTTTTT

j_call: TRBJ1-2
v_call: TRBV11-2
clone_size: -
d_call: TRBD1
cdr3_aa: CASRFRDRGYGYTF
cdr3_nt: TGTGCCAGCAGGTTCCGGGACAGGGGTTATGGCTACACCTTC

j_call: TRBJ1-1
v_call: TRBV10-3
clone_size: -
d_call: TRBD1
cdr3_aa: CAISSGQMKTFF
cdr3_nt: TGTGCCATCAGTTCGGGACAGATGAAAACTTTCTTT

j_call: TRBJ2-3
v_call: TRBV14
clone_size: -
d_call: TRBD2
cdr3_aa: CASSHGTSGADTQYF
cdr3_nt: TGTGCCAGCAGCCACGGGACTAGCGGGGCAGATACGCAGTATTTT

j_call: TRBJ1-2
v_call: TRBV7-9
clone_size: -
d_call: TRBD1
cdr3_aa: CASSLVGGQGSYTF
cdr3_nt: TGTGCCAGCAGCTTAGTAGGGGGACAGGGGAGCTACACCTTC

j_call: TRBJ2-7
v_call: TRBV28
clone_size: -
d_call: TRBD2
cdr3_aa: CASSTPGGPSGQYF
cdr3_nt: TGTGCCAGCAGTACCCCGGGGGGACCTTCGGGGCAGTACTTC

j_call: TRBJ2-7
v_call: TRBV2
clone_size: -
d_call: -
cdr3_aa: CASRDDSPEQYF
cdr3_nt: TGTGCCAGCAGAGACGACAGTCCCGAGCAGTACTTC

j_call: TRBJ2-1
v_call: TRBV28
clone_size: -
d_call: -
cdr3_aa: CASREGQSSYNEQFF
cdr3_nt: TGTGCCAGCAGGGAAGGACAGAGCTCCTACAATGAGCAGTTCTTC

j_call: TRBJ2-7
v_call: TRBV7-2
clone_size: -
d_call: -
cdr3_aa: CASSSRGRGPREQYF
cdr3_nt: TGTGCCAGCAGCTCTAGAGGCAGGGGCCCACGCGAGCAGTACTTC

j_call: TRBJ2-7
v_call: TRBV6-5
clone_size: -
d_call: TRBD2
cdr3_aa: CASMYSGRSSYEQYF
cdr3_nt: TGTGCCAGCATGTACTCCGGGAGGAGCTCCTACGAGCAGTACTTC